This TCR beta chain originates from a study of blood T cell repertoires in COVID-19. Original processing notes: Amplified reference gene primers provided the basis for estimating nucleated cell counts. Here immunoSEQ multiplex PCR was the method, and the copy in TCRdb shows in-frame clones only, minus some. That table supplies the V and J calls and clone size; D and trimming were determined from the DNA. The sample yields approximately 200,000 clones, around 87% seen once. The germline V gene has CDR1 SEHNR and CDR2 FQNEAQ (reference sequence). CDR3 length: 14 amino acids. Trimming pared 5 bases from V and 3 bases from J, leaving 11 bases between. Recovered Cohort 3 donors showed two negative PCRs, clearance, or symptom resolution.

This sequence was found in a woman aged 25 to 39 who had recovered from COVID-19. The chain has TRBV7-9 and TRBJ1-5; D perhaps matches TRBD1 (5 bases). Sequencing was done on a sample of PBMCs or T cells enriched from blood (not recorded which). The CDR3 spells CASSRQNDNQPQHF. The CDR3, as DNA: TGTGCCAGCAGCCGACAGAACGACAATCAGCCCCAGCATTTT.